This TCR beta chain is from a study of CD8 T cells in Susac syndrome. RNA totalling roughly 0.45 to 1 ug underwent reverse transcription with random hexamers. Amplification of TCR beta CDR3 was carried out by immunoSEQ multiplex PCR, which covered 54 Vbeta and 13 Jbeta segments. TCRdb reprocessed the immunoSEQ multiplex PCR reads with MiXCR, giving one entry per CDR3 protein. The table has about 190,000 distinct CDR3 sequences, 90% to 95% seen once. Peripheral blood CD8+ and CD4+ T cells were profiled by TCR beta sequencing. This receptor was identified in a human donor in good health. Source material: CD4+ T cells from PBMCs.

The CDR3 sequence is CASSHILAGGSTDTQYF. For the CDR3, the DNA is TGCGCCAGCAGCCATATACTAGCGGGAGGGAGCACAGATACGCAGTATTTT. The chain joins TRBV5-1 to TRBJ2-3; TRBD2 aligns across 13 bases. Germline CDR1 and CDR2: SGHRS and YFSETQ. The CDR3 has 17 residues. V lost 4 bases to trimming and J lost 0 bases; unmatched junction nucleotides: 5. Supplemented by reference TRBV5-1 and TRBJ2-3, the full variable domain reads KAGVTQTPRYLIKTRGQQVTLSCSPISGHRSVSWYQQTPGQGLQFLFEYFSETQRNKGNFPGRFSGRQFSNSRSEMNVSTLELGDSALYLCASSHILAGGSTDTQYFGPGTRLTVL.